Below, 8 T cell receptor beta chains from the same sample are listed, as sequenced in a study of blood T cell repertoires in COVID-19. Here immunoSEQ multiplex PCR was the method, and the copy in TCRdb shows in-frame clones only, minus some. The data show about 100,000 clones, more than 75% seen once. Material for sequencing was peripheral blood. The receptors derive from a human donor in a cohort sampled during active COVID-19.

V gene TRBV12-3 or TRBV12-4 combines with J gene TRBJ2-7, with D tentatively TRBD1 (6 bases). Deletions cut 7 bases from V and 4 bases from J, with 14 bases between. This CDR3 is 13 amino acids long. CDR3 loop: CASTPGQRYEQYF. The CDR3, as DNA: TGTGCCAGCACCCCGGGACAAAGATACGAGCAGTACTTC.

The chain has TRBV28 and TRBJ2-5; TRBD2 is a possible D gene (5 bases). This CDR3 contains 15 residues. The V end lost 7 bases, the J end lost 3 bases, and 18 bases lay between the germline ends. Germline CDR1 is MDHEN and CDR2 is SYDVKM. This chain's CDR3 is CASNTRLRAEETQYF. The CDR3 DNA reads as TGTGCCAGCAACACACGGCTGCGGGCGGAAGAGACCCAGTACTTC.

This chain connects TRBV7-3 to TRBJ2-2; D is unclear. Between the trimmed V and J ends, which lost 5 bases and 5 bases, there was a span of 9 bases. CDR3 length: 13 residues. Germline CDR1 reads SGHTA; CDR2 reads FQGTGA. CDR3 protein: CASSPQITGELFF. CDR3 nucleotides: TGTGCCAGCAGCCCTCAGATTACCGGGGAGCTGTTTTTT. The full variable domain, completed using reference TRBV7-3 and TRBJ2-2, is GAGVSQTPSNKVTEKGKYVELRCDPISGHTALYWYRQSLGQGPEFLIYFQGTGAADDSGLPNDRFFAVRPEGSVSTLKIQRTERGDSAVYLCASSPQITGELFFGEGSRLTVL.

This chain links TRBV19 with TRBJ1-4, with 8 bases that match TRBD1. V was clipped by 6 bases and J by 2 bases; unmatched bases: 8. CDR1 LNHDA and CDR2 SQIVND come from the germline V gene (reference sequence). The CDR3 consists of 16 residues. Written as DNA, the CDR3 is TGTGCCAGTAGAGGGCAGGGGGCGCGGACTAATGAAAAACTGTTTTTT. Residues: CASRGQGARTNEKLFF.

This sequence joins TRBV7-8 and TRBJ2-4; 7 bases are a match to TRBD1. The CDR3 consists of 13 residues. V lost 5 bases, J lost 7 bases, and 5 bases stayed unmatched. Germline CDR1 and CDR2: SGHVS and FQNEAQ. This CDR3 is CASSTEQGNIQYF. The DNA for the CDR3 is TGTGCCAGCAGCACCGAACAGGGGAACATTCAGTACTTC.

The CDR3 region has the DNA TGTGCCAGCTTGCGGGAGTCGCAAGATACGCAGTATTTT. This translates into CASLRESQDTQYF. The rearrangement uses TRBV2 and TRBJ2-3; 7 positions agree with TRBD2. The CDR3 has 13 residues. CDR1 and CDR2 (germline): SNHLY, FYNNEI. Losses at the gene ends were 8 bases for V and 5 bases for J; bases not matched to a gene: 7.

The chain is built from TRBV10-3 and TRBJ2-7, with 8 nucleotides matching TRBD1. CDR1 and CDR2 from the germline V gene are ENHRY and SYGVKD. With V trimmed by 0 bases and J by 2 bases, 12 bases remained unmatched. This CDR3 contains 18 residues. CDR3 sequence (DNA): TGTGCCATCAGTGAGTCAATCTGGGGGACAGGTAAAACCTACGAGCAGTACTTC. It is translated as CAISESIWGTGKTYEQYF.

CDR3 in DNA: TGTGCCAGTAGTACCCATGGGGGGGGATACAATGAGCAGTTCTTC. Protein: CASSTHGGGYNEQFF. The genes are TRBV19 and TRBJ2-1; 7 bases agree with TRBD2. The trim removed 4 bases at V and 4 bases at J, leaving 7 bases unmatched. Germline CDR1 LNHDA, CDR2 SQIVND (reference sequence). This CDR3 has 15 residues.